A selection of T cell receptor beta chains follows, all from one sample in a study of vaccination and CD4 T cells after COVID-19. One entry per CDR3 protein results from TCRdb running MiXCR on the PCR reads. The table has roughly 20,000 distinct CDR3 sequences, 43% seen once. Antigens of these TCRs are unknown. The sequences come from CD4+ T cells from blood, cultured in vitro, collected after SARS-CoV-2 vaccination. The receptor source for this set is a human donor who had recovered from COVID-19. The CDR3 runs from the conserved cysteine through the conserved F or W. D genes are given only for firm matches. For some rows the clone size is stated as once, few or many, or as a class when expanded; others skip it.

CDR3 DNA: TGTGCCACCAGCAGAGATAAGGTCACCGGGGAGCTGTTTTTT; CDR3 protein: CATSRDKVTGELFF; V gene: TRBV15; J gene: TRBJ2-2; D gene: NA; clone size: NA
CDR3 DNA: TGCAGTGCTAGAGATCCCCGGGGGCCTGGGCAAGGCTACACCTTC; CDR3 protein: CSARDPRGPGQGYTF; V gene: TRBV20-1; J gene: TRBJ1-2; D gene: NA; clone size: few
CDR3 DNA: TGTGCCAGCAGCTTAGTCACCCCTAACGGGGAGCTGTTTTTT; CDR3 protein: CASSLVTPNGELFF; V gene: TRBV7-9; J gene: TRBJ2-2; D gene: NA; clone size: NA
CDR3 DNA: TGTGCCAGTAGACCTAACCACGACAGGCCGGAGTTGTCCTTC; CDR3 protein: CASRPNHDRPELSF; V gene: TRBV19; J gene: TRBJ1-2; D gene: NA; clone size: NA
CDR3 DNA: TGCAGAGCGACAGGGGAATTTAACGAGCAGTACTTC; CDR3 protein: CRATGEFNEQYF; V gene: TRBV20-1; J gene: TRBJ2-7; D gene: TRBD1; clone size: few
CDR3 DNA: TGCAGTGCTCCCGGACTAGCGGGAGCCGGGGAGCTGTTTTTT; CDR3 protein: CSAPGLAGAGELFF; V gene: TRBV20-1; J gene: TRBJ2-2; D gene: TRBD2; clone size: NA
CDR3 DNA: TGTGCCAGCAGTCCCCCAGAAGCTCCCCAGCATTTT; CDR3 protein: CASSPPEAPQHF; V gene: TRBV6-1; J gene: TRBJ1-5; D gene: NA; clone size: NA
CDR3 DNA: TGCAGTGCTAAAGACGTACAGCATCAGCCCCAGCATTTT; CDR3 protein: CSAKDVQHQPQHF; V gene: TRBV20-1; J gene: TRBJ1-5; D gene: NA; clone size: NA
CDR3 DNA: TGTGCCAGCAGTTACCCTCGGGACAGGGTTGTTCTTAGCAATCAGCCCCAGCATTTT; CDR3 protein: CASSYPRDRVVLSNQPQHF; V gene: TRBV6-2/TRBV6-3; J gene: TRBJ1-5; D gene: TRBD1; clone size: few
CDR3 DNA: TGTGCCAGCAGCCCCGCTGGGGGGGACACTGAAGCTTTCTTT; CDR3 protein: CASSPAGGDTEAFF; V gene: TRBV27; J gene: TRBJ1-1; D gene: NA; clone size: NA
CDR3 DNA: TGTGCCATCAAGGCCCCCAGGAGCAATGAGCAGTTCTTC; CDR3 protein: CAIKAPRSNEQFF; V gene: TRBV10-3; J gene: TRBJ2-1; D gene: NA; clone size: NA
CDR3 DNA: TGTGCCAGCAGCTTAGAGGGACTAGCGGGAGTCGATACGCAGTATTTT; CDR3 protein: CASSLEGLAGVDTQYF; V gene: TRBV7-2; J gene: TRBJ2-3; D gene: TRBD2; clone size: NA
CDR3 DNA: TGTGCCAGCAGCCCACGGGGGCAGATAAACTCCTACGAGCAGTACTTC; CDR3 protein: CASSPRGQINSYEQYF; V gene: TRBV7-9; J gene: TRBJ2-7; D gene: NA; clone size: NA
CDR3 DNA: TGCAGTGCTAGAAACCCTCGAGGGTCCTACGAGCAGTACTTC; CDR3 protein: CSARNPRGSYEQYF; V gene: TRBV20-1; J gene: TRBJ2-7; D gene: NA; clone size: NA
CDR3 DNA: TGTGCCAGCAGCCAAGAAGGGACTGGGGCCAACGTCCTGACTTTC; CDR3 protein: CASSQEGTGANVLTF; V gene: TRBV6-1; J gene: TRBJ2-6; D gene: NA; clone size: few
CDR3 DNA: TGTGCCAGCAGCTTAGTTGGGGGGTCCAATGAGCAGTTCTTC; CDR3 protein: CASSLVGGSNEQFF; V gene: TRBV7-2; J gene: TRBJ2-1; D gene: NA; clone size: NA